These 19 T cell receptor beta chains were sequenced from one sample in a study of cytomegalovirus exposure and HLA in healthy donors. Both 60 Vbeta primers and 13 Jbeta primers went into the PCR. Sequenced by immunoSEQ multiplex PCR; TCRdb stores in-frame clones only, minus some. The profile shows 200,000 to 250,000 clones, nearly 80% of them singletons. The sequenced material came from PBMCs. The receptors come from a man aged 18-30 years in good health and CMV-seronegative.

The chain is built from TRBV28 and TRBJ1-2; D remains unclear. The CDR3 runs 13 residues. Germline CDR1 and CDR2: MDHEN and SYDVKM. Between the trimmed V and J ends, which lost 3 bases and 4 bases, there was a span of 9 bases. The CDR3 region is CASSLAATYGYTF. CDR3 coding DNA: TGTGCCAGCAGTTTGGCGGCAACCTATGGCTACACCTTC.

This clone came up a few times. Other DNA variants within this sample encode the same CDR3. V gene TRBV27 combines with J gene TRBJ1-1; 8 nucleotides agree with TRBD1. Trimming cost V 6 bases and J 4 bases; bases outside gene matches: 4. CDR1 and CDR2 (germline): MNHEY, SMNVEV (reference sequence). The CDR3 covers 13 residues. For the CDR3, the DNA is TGTGCCAGCAGCTTAACAGGGGGCACTGAAGCTTTCTTT. Translating it yields CASSLTGGTEAFF.

The chain carries TRBV15 and TRBJ1-4; D uncertain. V dropped 8 bases and J dropped 1 base, with 8 bases sitting between them. Germline CDR1 LNHNV, CDR2 YYDKDF (reference sequence). The CDR3 is 13 residues long. The CDR3 region has the DNA TGTGCCACCGGTGGAGTAACTAATGAAAAACTGTTTTTT. It translates to CATGGVTNEKLFF.

This sequence joins TRBV6-5 and TRBJ2-2; 8 positions match TRBD1. Germline values: CDR1 MNHEY, CDR2 SVGAGI. V shed 6 bases and J 7 bases; nucleotides not matched to a gene: 10. CDR3 length: 15 amino acids. The CDR3 protein is CASRPGTGGGGELFF. CDR3 coding DNA: TGTGCCAGCAGACCGGGGACAGGTGGCGGCGGGGAGCTGTTTTTT.

The chain uses TRBV11-3 and TRBJ2-5; the D gene is possibly TRBD1 (5 bases). V was trimmed by 5 bases and J by 4 bases, leaving 17 bases between them. The CDR3 loop spans 15 amino acids. Per germline, CDR1 SGHNT and CDR2 YENEEA. The CDR3 loop reads CASSDRRVMIETQYF. In nucleotides, the CDR3 is TGTGCCAGCAGCGACCGCAGGGTTATGATAGAGACCCAGTACTTC.

The chain links TRBV10-3 to TRBJ1-1, with 8 bases identical to TRBD1. CDR1 and CDR2 from the germline V gene are ENHRY and SYGVKD. Losses at the gene ends were 4 bases for V and 7 bases for J; bases not matched to a gene: 2. The CDR3 is made up of 12 amino acids. CDR3: CAISGQGYEAFF. DNA for the CDR3: TGTGCCATCAGTGGACAGGGGTATGAAGCTTTCTTT.

This clone was counted once. The V gene is TRBV28, the J gene TRBJ2-1, with 11 bases fitting TRBD2. CDR1 MDHEN and CDR2 SYDVKM come from the germline V gene. After removal of 7 bases from V and 2 bases from J, the junction contained 7 bases not matched to a gene. The CDR3 totals 16 residues. The CDR3 loop is CASIAPGLAAYNEQFF. For the CDR3, the DNA is TGTGCCAGCATCGCCCCGGGACTAGCGGCCTACAATGAGCAGTTCTTC.

The sample holds one count of this clone. The chain recombines TRBV11-3 with TRBJ2-7, with D possibly matching TRBD1 (6 bases). Deletions cut 1 base from V and 5 bases from J, with 12 bases between. The germline V gene has CDR1 SGHNT and CDR2 YENEEA. The CDR3 length is 14 residues. In DNA, the CDR3 is TGTGCCAGCAGCTTAGCGGACAGCACGAACGAGCAGTACTTC. Amino acid sequence: CASSLADSTNEQYF.

Points on this clone: Other DNA sequences within the sample encode an identical CDR3. This chain uses TRBV30 with TRBJ1-1; no definite D call. V shed 1 base and J shed 11 bases, with 14 bases lying between them. The CDR3 is 12 amino acids. Germline V CDR1 and CDR2: GTSNPN, SVGIG (reference sequence). CDR3 nucleotides: TGTGCCTGGAGTGACTTACGCCTAGAGGCTTTCTTT. Translated: CAWSDLRLEAFF.

The V and J genes are TRBV19 and TRBJ2-7; 11 nucleotides align to TRBD1. CDR1 and CDR2 from the germline V gene are LNHDA and SQIVND (reference sequence). The CDR3 spans 14 residues. J gave up 4 bases and V 5 bases, and 4 bases lay outside the gene matches. The CDR3 is CASSSDRGRYEQYF. The CDR3 DNA reads TGTGCCAGTAGTTCGGACAGGGGGCGATACGAGCAGTACTTC.

This clone came up a few times. The V gene is TRBV28, the J gene TRBJ1-2; 7 positions match TRBD1. Germline values: CDR1 MDHEN, CDR2 SYDVKM. V was pared by 3 bases and J by 6 bases, with 7 bases of the junction left unmatched. The CDR3 has 14 amino acids. The CDR3 region has the DNA TGTGCCAGCAGTTTCCATAACCAGGGGGATGGCTACACCTTC. Translating gives CASSFHNQGDGYTF.

To note about this clone: The same CDR3 arises from other DNA sequences in this sample as well. This chain connects TRBV5-6 to TRBJ2-7, with 9 bases fitting TRBD2. V shed 4 bases, J shed 11 bases, and the junction held 16 bases outside the gene matches. The CDR3 loop spans 15 amino acids. Per the germline V gene, CDR1 is SGHDT and CDR2 is YYEEEE. DNA of the CDR3: TGTGCCAGCAGCCCGGTCTTTGGGGACGGCGGGAGGGAGTACTTC. Protein sequence: CASSPVFGDGGREYF.

In its sample, this clone was seen once. The chain couples TRBV15 to TRBJ2-1, with 10 positions matching TRBD2. Germline values: CDR1 LNHNV, CDR2 YYDKDF (reference sequence). V was pared by 6 bases and J by 9 bases, with 11 bases of the junction left unmatched. This CDR3 contains 15 residues. This CDR3 is CATSTPSGRFGEQFF. The CDR3, as DNA: TGTGCCACCAGTACTCCTAGCGGGAGATTTGGTGAGCAGTTCTTC.

V usage is TRBV6-5 and J usage is TRBJ2-3; D may be TRBD2 (6 bases). The CDR3 is 15 amino acids. Germline V lookup: CDR1 MNHEY, CDR2 SVGAGI. V was shortened by 4 bases and J by 0 bases, with 11 bases between the two germline ends. The CDR3 protein is CASSLERVSTDTQYF. CDR3 nucleotide sequence: TGTGCCAGCAGTTTAGAGCGGGTGAGCACAGATACGCAGTATTTT.

The chain couples TRBV4-3 to TRBJ2-7; a weak D match, TRBD2 (6 bases). The CDR3 covers 18 residues. V lost 0 bases to trimming and J lost 7 bases, with 25 bases between them. CDR1 and CDR2 (germline): LGHNA, YSLEER. CDR3 nucleotide sequence: TGCGCCAGCAGCCAAGATAGGGCCGGAACTAGCCGACCGTATGAGCAGTACTTC. Encoded protein: CASSQDRAGTSRPYEQYF.

This clone has a handful of counts. The CDR3 bases are TGTGCCAGCAGCTTAGTCGGGAAGTCTGAAGCTTTCTTT. It translates to CASSLVGKSEAFF. V and J are TRBV7-2 and TRBJ1-1; D is ambiguous. V dropped 1 base and J dropped 6 bases, with 9 bases sitting between them. The germline CDR1 and CDR2 sequences are SGHTA and FQGNSA. CDR3 length: 13 residues.

J is TRBJ2-7 and V is TRBV21-1; the table's D gene call, TRBD1, was not cross checked with the DNA. TRBV21-1 is reported as a pseudogene. This CDR3 spans 16 amino acids. This CDR3 is CASSTTCRAARYEQYF. CDR3 DNA: TGTGCCAGCAGCACCACATGCAGGGCCGCTCGATACGAGCAGTACTTC.

CDR3 in amino acids: CASSSTGGISPLHF. CDR3 DNA: TGTGCCAGCAGCTCGACAGGGGGTATTTCACCCCTCCACTTT. The chain carries TRBV11-2 and TRBJ1-6; 9 bases align to TRBD1. The CDR3 is 14 residues long. Unmatched junction bases numbered 4, after V lost 4 bases and J lost 9 bases. Germline V CDR1 and CDR2: SGHAT, FQNNGV.

The DNA of the CDR3 is TGTGCCAGCAGCCAAGAAGCCAGGGCGGAAAACACTGAAGCTTTCTTT. This encodes CASSQEARAENTEAFF. The rearrangement joins TRBV4-2 to TRBJ1-1; tentatively, D is TRBD1 (5 bases). Trimming took off 0 bases at V and 2 bases at J, with 13 bases between the two ends. The CDR3 is 16 residues long. Germline values: CDR1 LGHNA, CDR2 YNFKEQ.